Each of the 5 T cell receptor beta chains below was sequenced from the same sample in a study of blood T cells in healthy people across ages. A sample-barcoded 5' primer and a J-beta primer mix were used in a second PCR of about 7 to 12 cycles. TCRdb fed the 5' RACE reads into MiXCR, producing one record per CDR3 protein. Of some 560,000 distinct CDR3 sequences in the sample, roughly a quarter were seen once. The same data also went into a second study, on T cells of mothers and their children.

Material: blood. The source of these receptors is a boy between 2 and 10 years old in good health.

CDR3 DNA sequence: TGTGCCAGCAGTGAAGCTTCAGGGGCTAATGAAAAACTGTTTTTT. Encoded protein: CASSEASGANEKLFF. This chain joins TRBV6-1 and TRBJ1-4; tentatively, D is TRBD1 (6 bases). Trimming stripped 0 bases from V and 3 bases from J, with 8 bases between. Germline CDR1 reads MNHNS; CDR2 reads SASEGT. The CDR3 is 15 residues long.

This clonotype was seen repeatedly, ten times or more. The genes are TRBV6-6 and TRBJ2-2; TRBD2 agrees at 7 bases. Germline trimming cut 9 bases from V and 4 bases from J; bases unmatched to any gene: 11. The germline gives CDR1 MNHNY, CDR2 SVGAGI (reference sequence). CDR3 length: 15 amino acids. The CDR3 spells CARSVGGRGTGELFF. CDR3 bases: TGTGCCAGGTCGGTGGGAGGGCGTGGCACCGGGGAGCTGTTTTTT.

This clonotype was detected a few times. The chain combines TRBV10-3 with TRBJ2-1; D may be TRBD2 (6 bases). The V and J ends lost 0 bases and 9 bases respectively, with 6 bases between them. The CDR3 length is 12 residues. The germline gives CDR1 ENHRY, CDR2 SYGVKD. The CDR3 nucleotides are TGTGCCATCAGTGAGTCCGGGGGTGAGCAGTTCTTC. Encoded protein: CAISESGGEQFF.

The chain employs TRBV5-1 and TRBJ1-6; D may be TRBD1 (5 bases). Germline lookup yields CDR1 SGHRS and CDR2 YFSETQ. There are 14 residues in the CDR3. V gave up 0 bases and J gave up 10 bases, with 11 bases separating them. The CDR3, as DNA: TGCGCCAGCAGCTTGGGACAGCACGCCTCACCCCTCCACTTT. Translated: CASSLGQHASPLHF.

This clonotype was seen more than once but under ten times. The chain joins TRBV11-2 to TRBJ2-5; D is unresolved. Germline assignment: CDR1 SGHAT and CDR2 FQNNGV. The CDR3 consists of 13 residues. V lost 5 bases to trimming and J lost 7 bases, with 14 bases between them. The CDR3 region is CASSVDVDGTQYF. The CDR3 region has the DNA TGTGCCAGCAGCGTGGACGTGGATGGGACCCAGTACTTC. The whole variable domain, remainder taken from reference TRBV11-2 and TRBJ2-5, is EAGVAQSPRYKIIEKRQSVAFWCNPISGHATLYWYQQILGQGPKLLIQFQNNGVVDDSQLPKDRFSAERLKGVDSTLKIQPAKLEDSAVYLCASSVDVDGTQYFGPGTRLLVL.